This is a list of T cell receptor beta chains from one sample in a study of OX40 agonist ivuxolimab in advanced cancers. The assay was immunoSEQ multiplex PCR, and TCRdb's table has in-frame clones only and misses some. The sample has 87,000 or so clones; about 85% are singletons. This material consisted of CD4+ or CD8+ T cells sorted from blood, taken in a trial of the OX40 agonist ivuxolimab. The receptors come from an adult with an advanced solid tumor such as melanoma, head and neck, liver or kidney cancer. CDR3s include the opening cysteine and the closing phenylalanine or tryptophan. The order of the fields is V gene, clone size, D gene, J gene, CDR3 protein, CDR3 DNA. D genes are given only for firm matches. Expanded clones are given a class, and other clones once, few, many or no size at all.

>TRBV4-3|NA|NA|TRBJ1-2
CASSQEQGWRVGGYTF
TGCGCCAGCAGCCAAGAACAGGGATGGCGAGTCGGTGGCTACACCTTC
>TRBV5-1|NA|TRBD1|TRBJ2-1
CASRRDRVANEQFF
TGCGCCAGTCGCCGGGACAGGGTAGCCAATGAGCAGTTCTTC
>TRBV6-6|NA|TRBD2|TRBJ2-3
CASSYGAGGPTDTQYF
TGTGCCAGCAGTTACGGAGCGGGAGGGCCCACAGATACGCAGTATTTT
>TRBV7-9|few|NA|TRBJ1-4
CASSLALNEKLFF
TGTGCCAGCAGCTTAGCTCTTAATGAAAAACTGTTTTTT
>TRBV28|NA|NA|TRBJ2-7
CASSPRFNEQYF
TGTGCCAGCAGTCCTCGATTTAACGAGCAGTACTTC
>TRBV7-2|NA|TRBD2|TRBJ2-2
CASSGTSGTGELFF
TGTGCCAGCAGCGGGACTAGCGGCACCGGGGAGCTGTTTTTT
>TRBV5-6|NA|NA|TRBJ2-1
CASSLRDISNEQFF
TGTGCCAGCAGCCTCCGGGACATAAGCAATGAGCAGTTCTTC
>TRBV28|once|NA|TRBJ2-7
CASSQRYEQYF
TGTGCCAGCAGCCAGCGGTACGAGCAGTACTTC
>TRBV4-1|NA|TRBD1|TRBJ1-5
CASSQGPGTGEAQPQHF
TGCGCCAGCAGCCAAGGACCCGGGACAGGGGAGGCTCAGCCCCAGCATTTT
>TRBV19|once|NA|TRBJ1-1
CASSIGQMNTEAFF
TGTGCCAGTAGTATAGGACAAATGAACACTGAAGCTTTCTTT
>TRBV6-5|once|NA|TRBJ1-4
CASSPTGGEEKLFF
TGTGCCAGCAGCCCGACAGGAGGAGAGGAAAAACTGTTTTTT
>TRBV10-3|NA|NA|TRBJ1-2
CAISEGASLDVYGYTF
TGTGCCATCAGTGAAGGCGCCTCCCTGGACGTTTATGGCTACACCTTC
>TRBV15|NA|NA|TRBJ2-5
CATSPAGFGTQYF
TGTGCCACCAGCCCCGCCGGGTTCGGGACCCAGTACTTC
>TRBV5-1|NA|NA|TRBJ2-7
CASSLEGIGYEQYF
TGCGCCAGCAGCTTGGAGGGGATCGGGTACGAGCAGTACTTC
>TRBV11-2|NA|NA|TRBJ1-5
CASSLGPTVPQHF
TGTGCCAGCAGCCTAGGACCGACGGTACCCCAGCATTTT
>TRBV10-1|NA|NA|TRBJ2-7
CASSLGGYEQYF
TGCGCCAGCTCTTTGGGAGGTTACGAGCAGTACTTC
>TRBV7-7|NA|TRBD1|TRBJ2-7
CASSPGTGAYEQYF
TGTGCTAGCAGCCCCGGGACAGGTGCCTACGAGCAGTACTTC
>TRBV28|NA|NA|TRBJ2-2
CASSGSGANTGELFF
TGTGCCAGCAGTGGTAGCGGAGCGAACACCGGGGAGCTGTTTTTT
>TRBV7-3|NA|TRBD2|TRBJ2-1
CASSPPGGHYNEQFF
TGTGCCAGCAGCCCCCCGGGAGGGCACTACAATGAGCAGTTCTTC
>TRBV6-1|NA|NA|TRBJ2-1
CASSEAGTGYWNEQFF
TGTGCCAGCAGTGAAGCCGGGACCGGGTATTGGAATGAGCAGTTCTTC
>TRBV29-1|NA|NA|TRBJ2-5
CSVVGPPGTQYF
TGCAGCGTTGTGGGACCACCGGGGACCCAGTACTTC
>TRBV7-2|NA|NA|TRBJ2-3
CASSLGLGTDTQYF
TGTGCCAGCAGCTTAGGACTAGGGACCGATACGCAGTATTTT
>TRBV7-6|NA|NA|TRBJ2-3
CASSPLGGTDTQYF
TGTGCCAGCAGCCCTCTTGGAGGCACAGATACGCAGTATTTT
>TRBV6-5|NA|TRBD2|TRBJ2-3
CASSRGGTQYF
TGTGCCAGCAGTCGGGGGGGTACGCAGTATTTT
>TRBV11-2|NA|NA|TRBJ1-3
CASSTTGLGNTIYF
TGTGCCAGCAGCACTACAGGGCTTGGAAACACCATATATTTT
>TRBV4-2|NA|NA|TRBJ2-2
CASSQDVGGELFF
TGTGCCAGCAGCCAAGATGTAGGCGGGGAGCTGTTTTTT
>TRBV28|NA|NA|TRBJ1-5
CASSLGGADQPQHF
TGTGCCAGCAGTTTGGGGGGGGCGGATCAGCCCCAGCATTTT